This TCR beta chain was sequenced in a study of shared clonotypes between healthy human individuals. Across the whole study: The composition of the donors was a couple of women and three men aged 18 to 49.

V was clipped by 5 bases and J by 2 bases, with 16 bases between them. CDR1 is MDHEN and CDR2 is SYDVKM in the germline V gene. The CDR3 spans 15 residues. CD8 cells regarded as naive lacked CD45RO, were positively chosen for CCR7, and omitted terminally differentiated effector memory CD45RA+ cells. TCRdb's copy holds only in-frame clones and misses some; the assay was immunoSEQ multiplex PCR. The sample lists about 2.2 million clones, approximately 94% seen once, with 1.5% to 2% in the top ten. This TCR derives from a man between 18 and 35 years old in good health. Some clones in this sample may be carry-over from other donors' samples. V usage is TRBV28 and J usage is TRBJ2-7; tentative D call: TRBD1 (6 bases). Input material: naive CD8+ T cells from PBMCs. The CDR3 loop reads CASSPPGTPAYEQYF. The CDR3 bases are TGTGCCAGCAGTCCCCCCGGGACACCTGCCTACGAGCAGTACTTC.